One and the same sample provided the 13 T cell receptor beta chains below, sequenced in a study of cytomegalovirus exposure and HLA in healthy donors (dated by TCRdb to about 2017). The library was generated by the immunoSEQ multiplex PCR assay. For the multiplex PCR, a mixture combining 60 forward primers for TCR Vbeta segments and 13 reverse primers for TCR Jbeta segments was used. The table comes from immuneACCESS by way of TCRdb, which keeps in-frame sequences with V and J called. Part of the clones is missing from these tables; in studies checked, under half for an unresolved V gene and the rest for unknown reasons. This sample is represented by about 93,000 clones; around three fifths of them were singletons. The ten biggest clones cover about 6.3% of the sample. The specimen was PBMCs. These receptors came from a boy younger than 18 in good health and CMV-seropositive.

The chain links TRBV29-1 to TRBJ2-5, with 9 nucleotides matching TRBD1. This CDR3 spans 13 amino acids. V was pared by 4 bases and J by 4 bases, with 4 bases of the junction left unmatched. The germline V gene encodes CDR1 SQVTM and CDR2 ANQGSEA. The CDR3 reads CSVGQGGRETQYF. Written as DNA, the CDR3 is TGCAGCGTTGGACAGGGGGGAAGAGAGACCCAGTACTTC.

The J gene is TRBJ1-1, the V gene TRBV11-2; D may be TRBD1 (5 bases). V lost 5 bases, J lost 1 base, and 14 bases lay in between. CDR3 length: 15 residues. The germline V gene has CDR1 SGHAT and CDR2 FQNNGV. CDR3 DNA: TGTGCCAGCAGCCCTTTCTTCAGGGCGAACACTGAAGCTTTCTTT. Residues: CASSPFFRANTEAFF.

This clone was detected a few times. The chain combines TRBV5-1 with TRBJ1-1, with TRBD1 matching 8 bases. V was clipped by 3 bases and J by 3 bases; unmatched bases: 7. The CDR3 loop spans 15 amino acids. Germline V gene data show CDR1 as SGHRS and CDR2 as YFSETQ. CDR3 protein: CASSSRTGRDTEAFF. The CDR3 nucleotides read TGCGCCAGCAGCTCGAGGACAGGGAGAGACACTGAAGCTTTCTTT.

V and J are TRBV5-5 and TRBJ1-6; 9 nucleotides line up with TRBD1. The V gene's germline CDR1 is SGHKS and CDR2 YYEKEE (reference sequence). The CDR3 is 17 amino acids. Trimming cost V 2 bases and J 6 bases; bases outside gene matches: 9. The chain's CDR3 is CASSLEPGTGLNSPLHF. The CDR3 DNA follows: TGTGCCAGCAGCTTAGAACCCGGGACAGGGCTTAATTCACCCCTCCACTTT.

This rearrangement joins TRBV5-6 to TRBJ1-6; D gene uncertain. V lost 1 base, J lost 8 bases, and 7 bases lay in between. CDR1 and CDR2 from the germline V gene are SGHDT and YYEEEE. CDR3 length: 13 amino acids. The CDR3 DNA follows: TGTGCCAGCAGCTTGCGCGCGGATTCACCCCTCCACTTT. Amino acids: CASSLRADSPLHF. Full variable domain (remainder filled in from reference TRBV5-6 and TRBJ1-6): DAGVTQSPTHLIKTRGQQVTLRCSPKSGHDTVSWYQQALGQGPQFIFQYYEEEERQRGNFPDRFSGHQFPNYSSELNVNALLLGDSALYLCASSLRADSPLHFGNGTRLTVT.

The chain uses TRBV30 and TRBJ1-2, with D hard to call. This CDR3 has 13 residues. Germline V gene lookup returns CDR1 GTSNPN and CDR2 SVGIG (reference sequence). V was trimmed by 3 bases and J by 4 bases, leaving 12 bases between them. Here the CDR3 DNA reads TGTGCCTGGAGAAGAGGGCAGTCCTATGGCTACACCTTC. It encodes CAWRRGQSYGYTF.

This chain uses TRBV25-1 with TRBJ2-5; 14 bases agree with TRBD2. This CDR3 contains 15 residues. From germline, CDR1 is MGHDK and CDR2 SYGVNS. V trimming: 0 bases; J trimming: 11 bases; junction bases outside the gene matches: 5. The CDR3 bases are TGTGCCAGCAGTGAATACGGGACTAGCGGGAGTAAGCAGTACTTC. Its translation is CASSEYGTSGSKQYF. Filled out from reference TRBV25-1 and TRBJ2-5, the complete variable domain reads EADIYQTPRYLVIGTGKKITLECSQTMGHDKMYWYQQDPGMELHLIHYSYGVNSTEKGDLSSESTVSRIRTEHFPLTLESARPSHTSQYLCASSEYGTSGSKQYFGPGTRLLVL.

The chain has TRBV2 and TRBJ2-7, with 9 bases aligning to TRBD1. J gave up 4 bases and V 4 bases, and 8 bases lay outside the gene matches. Germline-derived CDR1 and CDR2 are SNHLY and FYNNEI. The CDR3 runs 15 residues. The CDR3, as DNA: TGTGCCAGCAGTGTTACCGGGACAGGGCAATACGAGCAGTACTTC. Amino acids: CASSVTGTGQYEQYF.

This chain connects TRBV11-2 to TRBJ2-7; TRBD2 agrees at 8 bases. The CDR3 length is 15 residues. J was trimmed by 7 bases and V by 1 base; bases with no gene match: 9. Germline V gene lookup returns CDR1 SGHAT and CDR2 FQNNGV. CDR3 region: CASSLGSGDVREQYF. CDR3 bases: TGTGCCAGCAGCTTAGGTAGCGGGGACGTCCGGGAGCAGTACTTC. Full variable domain (rest looked up from reference TRBV11-2 and TRBJ2-7): EAGVAQSPRYKIIEKRQSVAFWCNPISGHATLYWYQQILGQGPKLLIQFQNNGVVDDSQLPKDRFSAERLKGVDSTLKIQPAKLEDSAVYLCASSLGSGDVREQYFGPGTRLTVT.

The J gene is TRBJ1-5, the V gene TRBV6-1; D is ambiguous. From germline, CDR1 is MNHNS and CDR2 SASEGT. Trimming stripped 7 bases from V and 2 bases from J, with 12 bases between. The CDR3 is made up of 14 amino acids. The CDR3 region has the DNA TGTGCCAGCACCCTAGTGAGGGGCAATCAGCCCCAGCATTTT. It is translated as CASTLVRGNQPQHF.

This clone was counted a single time. The chain carries TRBV29-1 and TRBJ2-7; 8 bases match TRBD1. V lost 7 bases to trimming and J lost 1 base; unmatched junction nucleotides: 9. The CDR3 has 14 residues. Germline values: CDR1 SQVTM, CDR2 ANQGSEA. For the CDR3, the DNA is TGCAGCGGTAAAATGGGACAGGAGTCCTACGAGCAGTACTTC. It encodes CSGKMGQESYEQYF.

This clone has a single count. V gene TRBV18 combines with J gene TRBJ2-3; no clear D. The CDR3 covers 15 residues. Germline V gives CDR1 KGHSH, CDR2 LQKENI. Between the trimmed V and J ends, which lost 3 bases and 4 bases, there was a span of 14 bases. CDR3 sequence: CASSPSRIAPDTQYF. The CDR3 DNA reads as TGTGCCAGCTCACCGTCTAGGATAGCTCCAGATACGCAGTATTTT. The entire variable domain, with the rest obtained from reference TRBV18 and TRBJ2-3, is as follows: NAGVMQNPRHLVRRRGQEARLRCSPMKGHSHVYWYRQLPEEGLKFMVYLQKENIIDESGMPKERFSAEFPKEGPSILRIQQVVRGDSAAYFCASSPSRIAPDTQYFGPGTRLTVL.

The CDR3 spells CASSYSRREQADTQYF. The CDR3 DNA sequence: TGTGCCAGCAGTTACTCGAGACGGGAGCAGGCAGATACGCAGTATTTT. This chain connects TRBV6-5 to TRBJ2-3, with a weak D call TRBD2 (6 bases). This CDR3 is 16 amino acids long. V was clipped by 0 bases and J by 4 bases, with 14 bases between them. Germline assignment: CDR1 MNHEY and CDR2 SVGAGI.